This T cell receptor beta chain comes out of a study of blood T cells in healthy people across ages. Study results and caveats: There were more naive CD4+ cells and higher diversity in long-lived donors than in aged donors. Researchers report that TCR beta diversity correlated strongly with naive T cell percentage.

Trimming removed 4 bases from V and 0 bases from J, with 7 bases in between. Germline lookup yields CDR1 SGHTS and CDR2 YDEGEE. There are 14 residues in the CDR3. Primers used in a second PCR of roughly 6 to 11 cycles were a sample-barcoded 5' primer and a J-beta primer mix. A single record per CDR3 protein comes from TCRdb applying MiXCR to the 5' RACE reads. The repertoire holds approximately 690,000 distinct CDR3 sequences, with around three fifths as singletons. Total RNA amounts of at least 6 micrograms were extracted per sample. Details on this clonotype: Its antigen is not known.

The TCR sequence derives from a man between 60 and 70 years old in good health. The sample taken for sequencing was blood. This chain joins TRBV5-8 and TRBJ2-2, with unresolved D. CDR3: CASSRSPNTGELFF. CDR3 nucleotides: TGTGCCAGCAGCCGATCTCCGAACACCGGGGAGCTGTTTTTT.